These 10 T cell receptor beta chains came from one sample sequenced in a study of OX40 agonist ivuxolimab in advanced cancers. The data were produced by immunoSEQ multiplex PCR, yet TCRdb's version contains in-frame clones alone and is incomplete. This table has fewer than 55,000 clones, 65% to 85% appearing once. Sequencing used CD4+ or CD8+ T cells sorted from blood, obtained in a trial of the OX40 agonist ivuxolimab. The receptors derive from an adult with an advanced solid tumor such as melanoma, head and neck, liver or kidney cancer.

The chain employs TRBV27 and TRBJ2-7; maybe TRBD1 (6 bases). This CDR3 has 13 amino acids. CDR1 and CDR2 (germline): MNHEY, SMNVEV (reference sequence). V was trimmed by 6 bases and J by 5 bases, leaving 14 bases between them. The CDR3 nucleotides are TGTGCCAGCAGGAGGGGGATATGGGACGAGCAGTACTTC. Amino acid sequence: CASRRGIWDEQYF.

This clone was detected only a few times. V is TRBV7-8 and J is TRBJ1-2, with D unclear. V was shortened by 5 bases and J by 2 bases, with 15 bases between the two germline ends. Germline V gene lookup returns CDR1 SGHVS and CDR2 FQNEAQ. The CDR3 consists of 15 residues. The CDR3 reads CASSTRRPLNYGYTF. The CDR3 DNA sequence: TGTGCCAGCAGCACCCGACGGCCCCTAAACTATGGCTACACCTTC.

V usage is TRBV7-9 and J usage is TRBJ2-4; D is unclear. V dropped 2 bases and J dropped 8 bases, with 10 bases sitting between them. In germline, CDR1 is SEHNR, CDR2 FQNEAQ (reference sequence). The CDR3 is 13 amino acids. The CDR3 spells CASSLTSMDIQYF. CDR3 nucleotides: TGTGCCAGCAGCTTAACAAGTATGGACATTCAGTACTTC.

This clone came up once. This chain joins TRBV6-5 and TRBJ2-1; 7 bases agree with TRBD2. The V and J ends lost 4 bases and 5 bases, in that order; junction bases with no gene match: 11. The CDR3 is made up of 16 amino acids. The germline V gene has CDR1 MNHEY and CDR2 SVGAGI. CDR3 DNA sequence: TGTGCCAGCAGTTCCGGGCTGGCGGGGGTGGACAATGAGCAGTTCTTC. Residues: CASSSGLAGVDNEQFF.

This sequence joins TRBV7-2 and TRBJ2-5; D might be TRBD1 (6 bases). Trimming cost V 7 bases and J 5 bases, with 14 bases left between them. CDR1 SGHTA and CDR2 FQGNSA come from the germline V gene. The CDR3 extends over 13 amino acids. CDR3: CASIKRGMETQYF. CDR3 in DNA: TGTGCCAGCATCAAAAGGGGGATGGAGACCCAGTACTTC.

The chain joins TRBV5-1 to TRBJ2-3, with 9 bases fitting TRBD1. After removal of 5 bases from V and 4 bases from J, the junction contained 11 bases not matched to a gene. Germline CDR1 SGHRS, CDR2 YFSETQ. CDR3 length equals 16 residues. In nucleotides, the CDR3 is TGCGCCAGCAGAGAGAACCCGGGACAGGGCCCAGATACGCAGTATTTT. Protein product: CASRENPGQGPDTQYF.

This clone was found once. The V and J genes are TRBV6-1 and TRBJ2-3, with a possible D match to TRBD2 (5 bases). V was clipped by 4 bases and J by 6 bases, with 5 bases between them. The germline V gene encodes CDR1 MNHNS and CDR2 SASEGT. The CDR3 is made up of 11 amino acids. The CDR3: CASSAGDTQYF. The CDR3 DNA reads TGTGCCAGCAGTGCGGGGGATACGCAGTATTTT.

The CDR3 here is CAISPLGGFGGNTEAFF. DNA of the CDR3: TGTGCCATCAGTCCACTCGGTGGGTTCGGCGGGAACACTGAAGCTTTCTTT. The chain uses TRBV10-3 and TRBJ1-1; D uncertain. CDR1 and CDR2 from the germline V gene are ENHRY and SYGVKD. Trimming left V 5 bases short and J 1 base short, with 20 bases between. The CDR3 runs to 17 residues.

This chain joins TRBV7-3 and TRBJ2-2, with D perhaps being TRBD1 or TRBD2 (6 bases each). Trimming pared 4 bases from V and 4 bases from J, leaving 19 bases between. This CDR3 spans 17 amino acids. From germline, CDR1 is SGHTA and CDR2 FQGTGA. The CDR3 reads CASSSPGARGGTGELFF. Here the CDR3 DNA reads TGTGCCAGCAGCTCTCCTGGGGCCAGGGGAGGCACCGGGGAGCTGTTTTTT.

The rearrangement links TRBV15 to TRBJ1-2; D is undetermined. Germline V CDR1 and CDR2: LNHNV, YYDKDF (reference sequence). V shed 5 bases and J shed 4 bases, with 14 bases lying between them. This CDR3 spans 14 amino acids. CDR3 in DNA: TGTGCCACCAGCGAGCCGGGATTCGGCTATGGCTACACCTTC. Translated: CATSEPGFGYGYTF.